This T cell receptor beta chain was sequenced in a study of shared clonotypes between healthy human individuals. At the level of the study: Three plates were used per donor for CD4 naive, three for CD4 memory, two for CD8 naive and one for CD8 memory. Whole-study findings and limits: Only blood was sampled; tissue repertoires likely differ.

In the naive CD8 group, cells lacked CD45RO and were positively selected for CCR7, so terminally differentiated effector memory CD45RA+ cells were left out. Donors were Caucasian adults residing in Nashville, Tennessee, USA. Points on this clone: Its antigen remains unknown.

Here immunoSEQ multiplex PCR was the method, and the copy in TCRdb shows in-frame clones only, minus some. The sample records around 2.1 million clones, approximately 94% being singletons. The specimen was naive CD8+ T cells from PBMCs. This sequence originates from a man aged 18 to 30 in good health. Some clones in this sample may be carry-over from other donors' samples.

The CDR3 sequence is CASSIARGRDSYEQYF. The DNA of the CDR3 is TGTGCCAGTAGTATAGCTCGGGGGCGAGACTCCTACGAGCAGTACTTC. The chain couples TRBV19 to TRBJ2-7; D tentatively reads TRBD1 or TRBD2 (6 bases each). The length of the CDR3 is 16 residues. V was pared by 1 base and J by 0 bases, with 13 bases between. The V gene's germline CDR1 is LNHDA and CDR2 SQIVND (reference sequence).